The 26 T cell receptor beta chains presented below share a single source sample, sequenced in a study of shared clonotypes between healthy human individuals. Only CD45RO-negative cells positively selected for CCR7 counted as naive CD8 cells, so terminally differentiated effector memory CD45RA+ cells were excluded. Method: immunoSEQ multiplex PCR; TCRdb's copy keeps in-frame clones and lacks some. The data show around 600,000 clones, roughly 96% seen once. The sample comprised naive CD8+ T cells sorted from blood. These receptors were collected from a woman aged 30 to 39 in good health.

This chain connects TRBV7-9 to TRBJ2-1, with 9 bases lining up with TRBD1. V dropped 5 bases and J dropped 3; count of bases not matched to a gene: 5. Looked up from germline, CDR1 is SEHNR and CDR2 is FQNEAQ (reference sequence). The CDR3 length is 15 residues. Here the CDR3 reads CASSPDRGVYNEQFF. CDR3 DNA sequence: TGTGCCAGCAGCCCGGACAGGGGAGTCTACAATGAGCAGTTCTTC.

V and J are TRBV29-1 and TRBJ2-7; 8 bases are shared with TRBD1. Germline loops: CDR1 SQVTM, CDR2 ANQGSEA. Losses at the gene ends were 7 bases for V and 3 bases for J; bases not matched to a gene: 8. There are 13 residues in the CDR3. CDR3 sequence reads: CSATTGAGYEQYF. DNA of the CDR3: TGCAGCGCAACGACAGGGGCAGGCTACGAGCAGTACTTC.

The genes are TRBV5-1 and TRBJ2-7; 7 positions agree with TRBD2. J lost 1 base, V lost 3 bases, and 4 bases had no gene match. The CDR3 is 14 amino acids. The germline V gene has CDR1 SGHRS and CDR2 YFSETQ. The chain's CDR3 is CASSSAGHSYEQYF. The CDR3 DNA follows: TGCGCCAGCAGCTCAGCGGGGCATTCCTACGAGCAGTACTTC.

The chain recombines TRBV2 with TRBJ2-1; 8 nucleotides line up with TRBD2. This CDR3 spans 17 amino acids. Trimming removed 0 bases from V and 7 bases from J; junction bases left unmatched: 11. The germline V gene has CDR1 SNHLY and CDR2 FYNNEI. In DNA, the CDR3 is TGTGCCAGCAGTGAAGCGCCTGGACTAGCTCGGGCAAATGAGCAGTTCTTC. This sequence encodes CASSEAPGLARANEQFF.

The J gene is TRBJ2-7, the V gene TRBV27; 8 bases agree with TRBD1. This CDR3 contains 15 residues. Trimming took 2 bases from V and 1 from J; bases not matched to a gene: 4. Germline-derived CDR1 and CDR2 are MNHEY and SMNVEV (reference sequence). The CDR3 nucleotides are TGTGCCAGCAGTTTAGTGACAGGGGTGTCCTACGAGCAGTACTTC. Protein sequence: CASSLVTGVSYEQYF.

The chain uses TRBV19 and TRBJ1-2; TRBD1 might be the D (5 bases). The CDR3 covers 15 residues. CDR1 is LNHDA and CDR2 is SQIVND in the germline V gene (reference sequence). Trimming took off 5 bases at V and 4 bases at J, with 17 bases between the two ends. CDR3 sequence: CASSAGPGVIYGYTF. The DNA for the CDR3 is TGTGCCAGTAGTGCGGGACCTGGGGTTATCTATGGCTACACCTTC.

The sample holds one count of this clone. The chain has TRBV18 and TRBJ1-3; D ambiguous. V lost 0 bases and J lost 7, with 10 bases in between. Germline V gene lookup returns CDR1 KGHSH and CDR2 LQKENI. The CDR3 is 14 residues long. This CDR3 is CASSPPDGRNTIYF. CDR3 in DNA: TGTGCCAGCTCACCACCCGACGGAAGGAACACCATATATTTT.

This CDR3 is CASSSIAGGPYNEQFF. The CDR3 region has the DNA TGTGCCAGCAGCTCAATAGCGGGAGGGCCCTACAATGAGCAGTTCTTC. This chain connects TRBV5-6 to TRBJ2-1; 11 nucleotides match TRBD2. Germline V gene sequence: CDR1 SGHDT, CDR2 YYEEEE. There are 16 residues in the CDR3. The ends lost 3 bases at V and 2 bases at J; junction bases unmatched: 4.

The J gene is TRBJ2-1, the V gene TRBV27; the match to TRBD1 covers 9 bases. The germline V gene encodes CDR1 MNHEY and CDR2 SMNVEV (reference sequence). V lost 7 bases, J lost 4 bases, and 2 bases stayed unmatched. This CDR3 region has 13 residues. CDR3 residues: CASKTGGYNEQFF. The CDR3 DNA reads as TGTGCCAGCAAGACAGGGGGGTACAATGAGCAGTTCTTC.

The chain uses TRBV7-9 and TRBJ2-1; 7 nucleotides agree with TRBD2. Losses at the gene ends were 3 bases for V and 8 bases for J; bases not matched to a gene: 10. This CDR3 is built from 15 residues. CDR1 SEHNR and CDR2 FQNEAQ come from the germline V gene (reference sequence). CDR3 nucleotide sequence: TGTGCCAGCAGCTTTACCGGGAGGCCGGAAGATGAGCAGTTCTTC. As protein: CASSFTGRPEDEQFF.

In DNA, the CDR3 is TGCGCCAGCAGTCATTGGGACAGGGGGATGCCCTACGAGCAGTACTTC. Translating it yields CASSHWDRGMPYEQYF. The V and J genes are TRBV23-1 and TRBJ2-7; TRBD1 matches at 11 bases. TRBV23-1 is designated an ORF whose function remains uncertain. This CDR3 comprises 16 residues. V was pared by 3 bases and J by 2 bases, with 6 bases of the junction left unmatched.

On this clone: Other DNA sequences from this sample encode an identical CDR3 as well. The rearrangement joins TRBV5-4 to TRBJ1-1, with D perhaps matching TRBD1 (6 bases). Per the germline V gene, CDR1 is SGHNT and CDR2 is YYREEE (reference sequence). The CDR3 covers 13 residues. Deletions cut 4 bases from V and 5 bases from J, with 12 bases between. CDR3 loop: CASSLGGSTEAFF. The CDR3 nucleotides are TGTGCCAGCAGCCTTGGGGGCTCTACTGAAGCTTTCTTT.

This clone came up once. This chain links TRBV5-4 with TRBJ2-7; 13 bases fit TRBD2. This CDR3 has 17 amino acids. The V gene's germline CDR1 is SGHNT and CDR2 YYREEE (reference sequence). V trimming: 3 bases; J trimming: 2 bases; junction bases outside the gene matches: 8. The CDR3 nucleotides are TGTGCCAGCAGCTACGGACTAGCGGGAGCTGAGGCCTACGAGCAGTACTTC. Protein product: CASSYGLAGAEAYEQYF.

The chain joins TRBV5-1 to TRBJ2-7; TRBD1 matches 8 bases. Trimming at V came to 0 bases and at J to 7 bases, leaving 6 bases not matched to a gene. The CDR3 is made up of 14 amino acids. Germline assignment: CDR1 SGHRS and CDR2 YFSETQ. For the CDR3, the DNA is TGCGCCAGCAGCTTGGATGGACAGGGCCAGGAGCAGTACTTC. Translation: CASSLDGQGQEQYF.

The rearrangement uses TRBV5-1 and TRBJ2-7, with D hard to call. CDR3 length: 14 residues. CDR1 and CDR2 from the germline V gene are SGHRS and YFSETQ. The ends were cut back, 0 bases at V and 3 bases at J, with 10 bases in the middle. As DNA, the CDR3 is TGCGCCAGCAGCTTGGAAGGGTCCTACTACGAGCAGTACTTC. This gives the protein CASSLEGSYYEQYF.

V and J are TRBV20-1 and TRBJ2-2, with no clear D. The V end was cut by 6 bases, the J end by 7 bases, with 9 bases between. The CDR3 consists of 11 residues. Germline V lookup: CDR1 DFQATT, CDR2 SNEGSKA (reference sequence). This CDR3 reads CSATIFGELFF. CDR3 sequence (DNA): TGCAGTGCCACGATATTCGGGGAGCTGTTTTTT.

The V and J genes are TRBV11-2 and TRBJ2-7; D is possibly TRBD2 (7 bases). Germline values: CDR1 SGHAT, CDR2 FQNNGV. With 2 bases removed from V and 6 bases from J, the gap between germline ends came to 23 bases. The CDR3 totals 17 residues. In nucleotides, the CDR3 is TGTGCCAGCAGCTTACAGCCGACGGGGGGCTTTCGGGGCGAGCAGTACTTC. Translating it yields CASSLQPTGGFRGEQYF.

The chain joins TRBV28 to TRBJ2-7; D call uncertain. This CDR3 spans 15 amino acids. V was clipped by 7 bases and J by 0 bases, with 16 bases between them. CDR1 is MDHEN and CDR2 is SYDVKM in the germline V gene. The DNA for the CDR3 is TGTGCCAGCACCCAAAACCGGGTCTTCTCCTACGAGCAGTACTTC. Protein: CASTQNRVFSYEQYF. The full variable domain, in which reference TRBV28 and TRBJ2-7 provide the parts outside the CDR3, is DVKVTQSSRYLVKRTGEKVFLECVQDMDHENMFWYRQDPGLGLRLIYFSYDVKMKEKGDIPEGYSVSREKKERFSLILESASTNQTSMYLCASTQNRVFSYEQYFGPGTRLTVT.

V usage is TRBV4-1 and J usage is TRBJ2-3; D unclear. From germline, CDR1 is MGHRA and CDR2 YSYEKL. The CDR3 loop spans 15 amino acids. Deletions cut 4 bases from V and 3 bases from J, with 14 bases between. CDR3 sequence: CASSLLGLRTDTQYF. CDR3 nucleotides: TGCGCCAGCAGCCTCTTGGGGTTGAGGACAGATACGCAGTATTTT.

The V and J genes are TRBV19 and TRBJ2-1, with D possibly being TRBD1 (5 bases). The CDR3 contains 14 residues. The germline V and J ends were trimmed by 3 bases and 8 bases, with 14 bases remaining between them. CDR1 LNHDA and CDR2 SQIVND come from the germline V gene (reference sequence). DNA for the CDR3: TGTGCCAGTAGTATTGACAGTAGTAGATATGAGCAGTTCTTC. Translated: CASSIDSSRYEQFF.

The CDR3 DNA reads as TGTGCCAGTCCCTCGTGGCGGGACAGCTCCTACGAGCAGTACTTC. Translated, it gives CASPSWRDSSYEQYF. The chain couples TRBV6-5 to TRBJ2-7; the D gene is possibly TRBD1 (7 bases). CDR1 MNHEY and CDR2 SVGAGI come from the germline V gene. The V gene lost 9 bases and the J gene lost 0 bases, with 18 bases spanning the gap. This CDR3 comprises 15 residues.

This rearrangement joins TRBV30 to TRBJ2-7, with D possibly called TRBD1 or TRBD2 (5 bases each). Trimming shortened V by 3 bases and J by 8 bases, and 11 bases separated the two germline ends. This CDR3 spans 11 amino acids. CDR1 and CDR2 from the germline V gene are GTSNPN and SVGIG (reference sequence). The CDR3 region has the DNA TGTGCCTGGAGCCAACCGGGACAGCAGTACTTC. Translated: CAWSQPGQQYF.

A single count supports this clone. The chain combines TRBV28 with TRBJ2-4; TRBD1 matches 7 bases. Germline assignment: CDR1 MDHEN and CDR2 SYDVKM. This CDR3 spans 15 amino acids. V lost 4 bases to trimming and J lost 4 bases; unmatched junction nucleotides: 7. The CDR3, as DNA: TGTGCCAGCAGTTCACCTGGGACAGATAAAAACATTCAGTACTTC. Translated: CASSSPGTDKNIQYF.

The chain employs TRBV28 and TRBJ1-5; tentative D call: TRBD1 (5 bases). CDR3 size: 15 residues. Per germline, CDR1 MDHEN and CDR2 SYDVKM. The ends were cut back, 6 bases at V and 11 bases at J, with 23 bases in the middle. The CDR3 coding sequence is TGTGCCAGCAGCGCCCTTCTTAGGGACGGCGTTTCCCAGCATTTT. Its protein is CASSALLRDGVSQHF.

As DNA, the CDR3 is TGTGCCAGCAGCTGGGACTTCAACTACGAGCAGTACTTC. Amino acids: CASSWDFNYEQYF. The chain joins TRBV7-7 to TRBJ2-7, with D maybe TRBD2 (6 bases). CDR1 and CDR2 from the germline V gene are SSHAT and FNYEAQ (reference sequence). CDR3 size: 13 residues. V gave up 4 bases and J gave up 3 bases, with 10 bases separating them.

The chain combines TRBV12-5 with TRBJ2-7; 8 positions match TRBD1. The CDR3 has 15 amino acids. In germline, CDR1 is LGHNT, CDR2 FRNRAP. V was pared by 7 bases and J by 3 bases, with 11 bases of the junction left unmatched. The CDR3: CASAQTGTGSYEQYF. CDR3 nucleotide sequence: TGTGCTAGTGCTCAAACCGGGACAGGTAGCTACGAGCAGTACTTC. The variable domain in full, with the rest retrieved from reference TRBV12-5 and TRBJ2-7, is DARVTQTPRHKVTEMGQEVTMRCQPILGHNTVFWYRQTMMQGLELLAYFRNRAPLDDSGMPKDRFSAEMPDATLATLKIQPSEPRDSAVYFCASAQTGTGSYEQYFGPGTRLTVT.